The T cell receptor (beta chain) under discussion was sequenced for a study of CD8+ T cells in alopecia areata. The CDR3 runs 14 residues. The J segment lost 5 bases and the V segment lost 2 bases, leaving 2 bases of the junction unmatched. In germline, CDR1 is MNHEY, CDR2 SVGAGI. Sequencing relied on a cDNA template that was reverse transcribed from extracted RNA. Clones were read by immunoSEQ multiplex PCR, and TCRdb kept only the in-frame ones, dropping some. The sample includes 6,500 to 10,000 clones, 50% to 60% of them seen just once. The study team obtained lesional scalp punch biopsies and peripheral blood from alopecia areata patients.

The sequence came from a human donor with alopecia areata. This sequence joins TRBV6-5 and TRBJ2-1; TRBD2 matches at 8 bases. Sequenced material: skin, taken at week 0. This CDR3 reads CASSYKLADNEQFF. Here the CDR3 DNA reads TGTGCCAGCAGTTACAAACTAGCGGACAATGAGCAGTTCTTC.